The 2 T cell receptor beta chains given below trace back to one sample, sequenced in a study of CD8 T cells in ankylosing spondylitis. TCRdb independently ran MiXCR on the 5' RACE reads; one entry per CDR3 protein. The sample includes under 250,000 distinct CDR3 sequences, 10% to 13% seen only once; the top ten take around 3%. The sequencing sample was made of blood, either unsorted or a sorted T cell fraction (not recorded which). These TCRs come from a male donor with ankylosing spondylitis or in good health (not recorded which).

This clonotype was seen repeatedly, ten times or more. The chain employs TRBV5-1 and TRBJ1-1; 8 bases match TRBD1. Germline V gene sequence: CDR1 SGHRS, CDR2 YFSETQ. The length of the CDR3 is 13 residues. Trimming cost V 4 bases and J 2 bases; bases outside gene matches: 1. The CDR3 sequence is CASSQGANTEAFF. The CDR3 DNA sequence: TGCGCCAGCAGCCAGGGGGCAAACACTGAAGCTTTCTTT.

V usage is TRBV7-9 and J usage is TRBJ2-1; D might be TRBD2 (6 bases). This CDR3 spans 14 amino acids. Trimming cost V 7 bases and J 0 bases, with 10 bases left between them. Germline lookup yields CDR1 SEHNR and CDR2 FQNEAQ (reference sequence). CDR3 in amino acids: CASNPSVSYNEQFF. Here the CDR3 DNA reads TGTGCCAGCAACCCTAGCGTCTCCTACAATGAGCAGTTCTTC.